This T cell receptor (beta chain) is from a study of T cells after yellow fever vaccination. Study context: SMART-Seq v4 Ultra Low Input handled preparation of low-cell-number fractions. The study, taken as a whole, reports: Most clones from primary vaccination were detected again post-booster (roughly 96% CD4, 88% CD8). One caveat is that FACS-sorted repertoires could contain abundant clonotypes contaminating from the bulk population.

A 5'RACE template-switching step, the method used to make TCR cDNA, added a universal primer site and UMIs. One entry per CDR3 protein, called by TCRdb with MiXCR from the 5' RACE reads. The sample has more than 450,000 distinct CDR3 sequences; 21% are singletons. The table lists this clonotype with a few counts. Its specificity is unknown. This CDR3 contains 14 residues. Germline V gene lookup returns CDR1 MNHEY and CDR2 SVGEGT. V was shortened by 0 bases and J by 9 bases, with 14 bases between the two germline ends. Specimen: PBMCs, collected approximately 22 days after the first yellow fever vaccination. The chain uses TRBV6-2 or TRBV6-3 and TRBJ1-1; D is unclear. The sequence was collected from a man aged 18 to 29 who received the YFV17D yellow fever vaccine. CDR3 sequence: CASSYSSSFQKAFF. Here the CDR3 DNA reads TGTGCCAGCAGTTACTCGAGTTCTTTCCAGAAAGCTTTCTTT.